The sequence of this T cell receptor beta chain was determined in a study of T-cell reconstitution after alpha-beta-depleted transplantation in children. Study conclusions and caveats: Reported findings indicate that, about two months after transplant, alpha-beta T cells came from several hundred expanded clones, which were derived from non-depleted graft cells. Newly produced T cells mostly provided counts and TCRbeta diversity after one year, as hyperexpanded clones declined. The origin of high day-60 TCRbeta diversity in some patients lay in surviving recipient T cells and thymic progenitors.

Looked up from germline, CDR1 is SEHNR and CDR2 is FQNEAQ (reference sequence). The CDR3 is made up of 15 amino acids. J was trimmed by 7 bases and V by 2 bases; bases with no gene match: 8. As regards this clonotype: Its specificity is not known.

Unique molecular identifiers featured in how the TCRbeta library was prepared. TCRdb analysed the PCR reads with MiXCR anew, one entry per CDR3 protein. The sample has about 310,000 distinct CDR3 sequences; around 25% are singletons. The chain recombines TRBV7-9 with TRBJ1-2, with TRBD1 matching over 9 bases. This receptor was obtained from a male patient younger than 18 who had a stem cell transplant for acute lymphoblastic leukemia, so the T cells may come from the graft donor. Sequenced material: PBMCs, mostly from graft donor cells, taken 180 days after TCRalphabeta/CD19-depleted stem cell transplant. The CDR3 spells CASSLTGGTGIGYTF. The CDR3 nucleotides are TGTGCCAGCAGCTTAACGGGGGGGACAGGGATTGGCTACACCTTC.